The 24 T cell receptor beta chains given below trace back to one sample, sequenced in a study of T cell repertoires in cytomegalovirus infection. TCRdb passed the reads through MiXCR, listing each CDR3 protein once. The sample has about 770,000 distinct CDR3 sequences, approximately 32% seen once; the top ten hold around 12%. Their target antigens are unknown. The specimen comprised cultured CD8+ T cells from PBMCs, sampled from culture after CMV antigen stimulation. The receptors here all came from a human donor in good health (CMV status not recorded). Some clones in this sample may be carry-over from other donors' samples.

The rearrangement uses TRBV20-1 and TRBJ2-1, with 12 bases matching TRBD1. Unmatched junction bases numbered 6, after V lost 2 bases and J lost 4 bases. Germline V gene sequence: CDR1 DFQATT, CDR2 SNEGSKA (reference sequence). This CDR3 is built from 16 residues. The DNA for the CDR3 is TGCAGTGCTAGACGGACGGGACAGGGGGCGTACAATGAGCAGTTCTTC. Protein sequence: CSARRTGQGAYNEQFF.

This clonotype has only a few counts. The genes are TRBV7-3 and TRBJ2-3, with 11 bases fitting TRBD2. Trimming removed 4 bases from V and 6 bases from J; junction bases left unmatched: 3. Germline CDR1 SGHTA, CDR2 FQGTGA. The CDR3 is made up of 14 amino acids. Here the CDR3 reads CASSSSSGGDTQYF. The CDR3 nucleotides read TGTGCCAGCAGCTCATCTAGCGGGGGGGATACGCAGTATTTT.

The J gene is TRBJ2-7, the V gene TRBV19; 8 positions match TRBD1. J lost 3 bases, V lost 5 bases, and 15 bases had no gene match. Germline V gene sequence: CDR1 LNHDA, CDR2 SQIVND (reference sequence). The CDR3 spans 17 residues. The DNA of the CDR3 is TGTGCCAGTAGTCGGGACAGGATCCCCCGAGCCAACTACGAGCAGTACTTC. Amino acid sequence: CASSRDRIPRANYEQYF.

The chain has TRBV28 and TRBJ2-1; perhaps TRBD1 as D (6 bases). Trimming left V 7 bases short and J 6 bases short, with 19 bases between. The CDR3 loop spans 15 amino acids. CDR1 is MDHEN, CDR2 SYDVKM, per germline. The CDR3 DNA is TGTGCCAGCAAATTGCAGGGGACGGTGGGCAATGAGCAGTTCTTC. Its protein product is CASKLQGTVGNEQFF.

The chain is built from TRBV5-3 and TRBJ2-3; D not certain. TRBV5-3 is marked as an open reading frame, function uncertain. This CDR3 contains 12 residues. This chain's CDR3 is CVDTEGTDTQYF. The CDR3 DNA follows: TGTGTCGACACAGAAGGGACAGATACGCAGTATTTT.

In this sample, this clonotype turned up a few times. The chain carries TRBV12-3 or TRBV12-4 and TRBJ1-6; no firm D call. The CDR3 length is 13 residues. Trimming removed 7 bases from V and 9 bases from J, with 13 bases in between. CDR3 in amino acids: CASKVAGISPLHF. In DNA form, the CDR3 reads TGTGCCAGCAAGGTTGCGGGGATTTCACCCCTCCACTTT.

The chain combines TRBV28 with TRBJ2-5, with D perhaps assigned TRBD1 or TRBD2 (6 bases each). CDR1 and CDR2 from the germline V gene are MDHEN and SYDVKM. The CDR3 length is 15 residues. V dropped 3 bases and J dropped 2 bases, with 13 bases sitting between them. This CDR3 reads CASSLRGHIQETQYF. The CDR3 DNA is TGTGCCAGCAGTTTGCGGGGACACATACAAGAGACCCAGTACTTC.

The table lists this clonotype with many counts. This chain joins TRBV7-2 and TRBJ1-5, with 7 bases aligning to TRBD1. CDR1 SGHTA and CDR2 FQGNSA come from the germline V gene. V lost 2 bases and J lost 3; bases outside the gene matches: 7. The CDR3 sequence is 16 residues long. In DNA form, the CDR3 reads TGTGCCAGCAGCTTAATCGGCGACAGGGTCAATCAGCCCCAGCATTTT. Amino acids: CASSLIGDRVNQPQHF.

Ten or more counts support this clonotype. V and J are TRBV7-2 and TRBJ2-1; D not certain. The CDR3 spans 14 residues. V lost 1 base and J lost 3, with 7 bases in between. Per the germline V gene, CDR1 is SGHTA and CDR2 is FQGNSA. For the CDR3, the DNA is TGTGCCAGCAGCTTAGGCCCAAACTACAATGAGCAGTTCTTC. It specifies CASSLGPNYNEQFF.

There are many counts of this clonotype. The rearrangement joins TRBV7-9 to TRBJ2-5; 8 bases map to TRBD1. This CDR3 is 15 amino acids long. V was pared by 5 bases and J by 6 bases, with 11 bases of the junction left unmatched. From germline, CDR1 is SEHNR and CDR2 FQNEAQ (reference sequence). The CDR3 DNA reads TGTGCCAGCAGCACGGACAGGGTGGTCGGAAAGACCCAGTACTTC. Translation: CASSTDRVVGKTQYF.

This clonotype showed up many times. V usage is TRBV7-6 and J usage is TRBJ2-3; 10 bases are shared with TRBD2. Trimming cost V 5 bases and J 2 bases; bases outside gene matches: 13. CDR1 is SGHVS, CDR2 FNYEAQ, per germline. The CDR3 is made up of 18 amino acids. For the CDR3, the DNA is TGTGCCAGCAGCCCCAGCGGGGGGGGTACTAGACCCACAGATACGCAGTATTTT. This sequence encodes CASSPSGGGTRPTDTQYF.

The CDR3 spells CASSPGTSGVVNEQFF. DNA of the CDR3: TGTGCCAGCAGCCCCGGGACTAGCGGGGTGGTAAATGAGCAGTTCTTC. This sequence joins TRBV3-1 and TRBJ2-1; 13 nucleotides line up with TRBD2. The ends lost 4 bases at V and 7 bases at J; junction bases unmatched: 7. The CDR3 totals 16 residues. The V gene's germline CDR1 is LGHDT and CDR2 YNNKEL (reference sequence).

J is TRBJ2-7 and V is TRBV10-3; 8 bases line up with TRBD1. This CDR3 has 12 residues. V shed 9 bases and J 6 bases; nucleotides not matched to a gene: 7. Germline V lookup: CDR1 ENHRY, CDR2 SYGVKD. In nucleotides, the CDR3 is TGTGCCATTAGGACAGGGACTGCCGAGCAGTACTTC. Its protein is CAIRTGTAEQYF.

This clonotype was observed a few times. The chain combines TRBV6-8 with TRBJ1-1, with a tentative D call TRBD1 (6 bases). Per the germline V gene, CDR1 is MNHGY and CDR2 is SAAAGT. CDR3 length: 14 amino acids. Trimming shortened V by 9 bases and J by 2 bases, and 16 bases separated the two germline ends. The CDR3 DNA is TGTGCCAGTAGTCCAGGGGCGATAAACACTGAAGCTTTCTTT. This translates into CASSPGAINTEAFF.

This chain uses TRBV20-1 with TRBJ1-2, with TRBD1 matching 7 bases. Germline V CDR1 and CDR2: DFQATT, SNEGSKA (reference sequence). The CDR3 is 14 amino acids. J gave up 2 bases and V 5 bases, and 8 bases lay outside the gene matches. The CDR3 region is CSAPDRVRNYGYTF. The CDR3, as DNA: TGCAGTGCTCCAGACAGGGTCAGGAACTATGGCTACACCTTC.

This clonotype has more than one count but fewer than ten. The CDR3 DNA is TGCGCCAGCAGCCAAGCCCCTAGCGGGGGAGATACGCAGTATTTT. The encoded protein is CASSQAPSGGDTQYF. The V gene is TRBV4-1, the J gene TRBJ2-3; TRBD2 matches at 10 bases. V lost 1 base, J lost 5 bases, and 3 bases stayed unmatched. Germline V gives CDR1 MGHRA, CDR2 YSYEKL. This CDR3 comprises 15 residues.

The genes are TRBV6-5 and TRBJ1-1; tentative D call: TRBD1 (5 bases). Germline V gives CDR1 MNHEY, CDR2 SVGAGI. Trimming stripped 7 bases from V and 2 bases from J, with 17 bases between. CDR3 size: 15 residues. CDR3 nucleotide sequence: TGTGCCAGCACCCAGGGTGAATTCTCCAACACTGAAGCTTTCTTT. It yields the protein CASTQGEFSNTEAFF.

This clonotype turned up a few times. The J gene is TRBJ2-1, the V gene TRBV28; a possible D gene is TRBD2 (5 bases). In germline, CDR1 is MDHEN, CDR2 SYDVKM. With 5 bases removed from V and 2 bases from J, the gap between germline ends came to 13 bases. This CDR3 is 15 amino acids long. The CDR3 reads CASSPPVRAYNEQFF. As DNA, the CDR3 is TGTGCCAGCAGTCCTCCTGTGCGGGCCTACAATGAGCAGTTCTTC. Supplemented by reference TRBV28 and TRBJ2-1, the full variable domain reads DVKVTQSSRYLVKRTGEKVFLECVQDMDHENMFWYRQDPGLGLRLIYFSYDVKMKEKGDIPEGYSVSREKKERFSLILESASTNQTSMYLCASSPPVRAYNEQFFGPGTRLTVL.

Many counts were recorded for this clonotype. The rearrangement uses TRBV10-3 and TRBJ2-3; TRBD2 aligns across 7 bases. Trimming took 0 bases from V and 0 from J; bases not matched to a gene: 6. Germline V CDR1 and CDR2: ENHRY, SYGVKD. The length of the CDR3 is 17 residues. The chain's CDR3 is CAISESGLELSTDTQYF. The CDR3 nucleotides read TGTGCCATCAGTGAGTCTGGACTAGAACTGAGCACAGATACGCAGTATTTT.

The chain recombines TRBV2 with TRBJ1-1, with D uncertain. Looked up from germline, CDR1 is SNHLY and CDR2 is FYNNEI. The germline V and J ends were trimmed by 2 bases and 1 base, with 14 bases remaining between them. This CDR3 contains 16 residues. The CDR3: CASSEIVRHRNTEAFF. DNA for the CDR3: TGTGCCAGCAGTGAAATCGTCAGACATCGGAACACTGAAGCTTTCTTT.

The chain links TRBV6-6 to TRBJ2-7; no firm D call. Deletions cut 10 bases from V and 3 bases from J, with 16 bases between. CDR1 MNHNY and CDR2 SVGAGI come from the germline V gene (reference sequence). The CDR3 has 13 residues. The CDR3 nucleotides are TGTGCCACCGGAGAAACTCGAGGCTACGAGCAGTACGTC. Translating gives CATGETRGYEQYV.

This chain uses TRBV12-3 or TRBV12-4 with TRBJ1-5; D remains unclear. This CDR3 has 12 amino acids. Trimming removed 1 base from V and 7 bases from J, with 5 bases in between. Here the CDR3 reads CASSLDVQPQHF. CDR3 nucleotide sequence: TGTGCCAGCAGTTTAGATGTCCAGCCCCAGCATTTT.

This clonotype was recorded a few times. CDR3 nucleotide sequence: TGTGCCAGCAGCTGGGTAAACAATGAGCAGTTCTTC. Amino acids: CASSWVNNEQFF. V usage is TRBV6-2 or TRBV6-3 and J usage is TRBJ2-1; D gene uncertain. CDR1 MNHEY and CDR2 SVGEGT come from the germline V gene. V was pared by 6 bases and J by 5 bases, with 8 bases between. The CDR3 extends over 12 amino acids.

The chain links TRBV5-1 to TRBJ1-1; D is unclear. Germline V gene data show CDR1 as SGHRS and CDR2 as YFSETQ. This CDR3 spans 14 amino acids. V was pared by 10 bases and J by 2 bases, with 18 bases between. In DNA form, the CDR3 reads TGCGCCGGGAAGAAAGGACGCTTTAACACTGAAGCTTTCTTT. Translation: CAGKKGRFNTEAFF.